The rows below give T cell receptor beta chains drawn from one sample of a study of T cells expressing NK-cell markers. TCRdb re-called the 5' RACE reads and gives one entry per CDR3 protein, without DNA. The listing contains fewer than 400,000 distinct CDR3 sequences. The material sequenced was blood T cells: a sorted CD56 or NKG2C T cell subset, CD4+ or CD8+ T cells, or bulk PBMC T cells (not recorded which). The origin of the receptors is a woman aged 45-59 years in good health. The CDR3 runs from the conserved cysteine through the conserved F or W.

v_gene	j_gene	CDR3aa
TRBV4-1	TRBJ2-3	CASSQEIKGAKTDTQYF
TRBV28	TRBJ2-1	CASPSSGADRSYNEQFF
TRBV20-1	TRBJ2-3	CSARVAPPKQYF
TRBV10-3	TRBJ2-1	CAISGGQSNEQFF
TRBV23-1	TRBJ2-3	CASSHPGHLTDTQYF
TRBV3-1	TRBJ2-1	CASSQDRLAGWEINEQFF
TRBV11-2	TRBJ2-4	CASSSFRTGGWGAKNIQYF
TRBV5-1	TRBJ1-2	CASSLEIPGKDGYTF
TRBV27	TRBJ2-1	CASSSLGGPNEQFF
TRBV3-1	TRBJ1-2	CASSPNRDSYGYTF
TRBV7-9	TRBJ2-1	CASSFLGSNPFF